This T cell receptor beta chain was retrieved from a study of T cell responses to AZD1222 COVID-19 vaccine (dated by TCRdb to the early 2020s). Looking at the study overall: A total of 233 trial participants underwent TCR sequencing, of whom about 200 received two doses of AZD1222 and roughly 25 received two doses of the MenACWY control vaccine. Trial participants were enrolled by age into 18-55, 56-69 and 70-plus year subgroups, with roughly 150, 30 and 60 TCR-sequenced participants respectively.

The CDR3 regions of human TCRbeta chains were subjected to immunosequencing. On the authors' methods: Repertoire TCRs were checked for matches against a reference library of SARS-CoV-2-specific TCRs that had been generated using the MIRA antigen-specificity platform. Breadth was defined as the fraction of unique TCRs that were SARS-CoV-2-associated. Depth was defined as the fraction of total T cells that were SARS-CoV-2-associated. Using the MIRA data, every spike-specific TCR was mapped to the spike region that the TCR reacted to and assigned to either a CD4 or a CD8 class. Log10-transformed breadth and depth values were compared by one-way ANOVA with Sidak's multiple comparisons tests. This immuneACCESS table, as held by TCRdb, lists in-frame sequences with V and J called but not all clones. Of the missing ones, under half trace to an unresolved V gene in checked studies; the others have no known cause. The V and J calls and clone size were taken over from that table, and D and trimming were inferred from the DNA. In all, the sample holds some 140,000 clones, and roughly nine tenths of those were seen once. Roughly 5% of the sample lies in the top ten.

Broad study findings and their caveats: Most participants were white British and females outnumbered males, and the authors suggested that clonal diversity may have been underestimated. CD4 TCRs associated with the vaccine covered the entire spike protein, and the dominant responses were in regions 160-218 and 743-854. The 56-69-year group was small, and its depth increase did not reach significance, likely because of low power. Conclusions about previously exposed vaccinees are limited, since just five or six AZD1222 recipients were seropositive for SARS-CoV-2 at baseline. No day 14 peak-response samples were available, so repertoires were characterized only after the peak T cell response. After two AZD1222 doses, both the breadth and the depth of spike-specific TCRs were significantly higher than at day 0 and than in MenACWY recipients. Nearly half of unique spike-specific TCRs reportedly recognized epitopes outside regions mutated in the B.1.351 and B.1.1.7 variants.

Details on this clone: No antigen is known for it. One base away there is no much larger clone; base qualities are not given.

The intended sense of this specimen's time point label: baseline before first vaccination. Explained via the paper, the treatment or condition label denotes: meningococcal conjugate vaccine given as trial control. Vaccinee samples came from UK trials COV001 and COV002, including a single-blind randomized controlled phase 2/3 trial of AZD1222 (ChAdOx1 nCoV-19) in healthy adults. For TCRbeta chain sequencing, PBMC samples from trial participants were taken at day 0 and at day 28 after the second dose. V is pared back by 8 bases and J by 4 bases, with 14 bases lying between the germline termini. Inclusive of the bounding cysteine and phenylalanine, the CDR3 is 13 residues long. Only CDR3 DNA remains: 39 bases, in frame from the first base. The germline V gene (reference sequence) yields MNHNY for CDR1 and SVGAGI for CDR2.

Sequences were derived from peripheral blood, sampled on day 0 of MenACWY control vaccination. The V and J segments used are TRBV6-6 and TRBJ1-2; there is no confident call for the D gene. This clonotype was sampled from an adult in good health. The CDR3 is CASSRDAAYGYTF. At the DNA level, the sequence is TGTGCCAGCTCAAGAGACGCGGCCTATGGCTACACCTTC.